These T cell receptor beta chains were read from a single sample in a study of blood T cells in healthy people across ages. MiXCR, applied by TCRdb to the 5' RACE reads, yields one record per CDR3 protein. The table records 600,000 to 650,000 distinct CDR3 sequences, roughly 58% of them present only once. The specimen was blood. Receptors were obtained from a man aged 60 to 69 in good health. Each CDR3 is given with its conserved first and last residue. A D gene is named only where the DNA matches it firmly. Expanded clones are given a class, and other clones once, few, many or no size at all.

v_gene: TRBV28
abundance: -
j_gene: TRBJ2-5
d_gene: -
CDR3nt: TGTGCCAGCAGTTCCCCCGCGCGGCACCAAGAGACCCAGTACTTC
CDR3aa: CASSSPARHQETQYF

v_gene: TRBV6-6
abundance: -
j_gene: TRBJ2-1
d_gene: TRBD1
CDR3nt: TGTGCCAGCACCGCAGGGGGCATGGGGAACTACAATGAGCAGTTCTTC
CDR3aa: CASTAGGMGNYNEQFF

v_gene: TRBV7-9
abundance: few
j_gene: TRBJ2-3
d_gene: -
CDR3nt: TGTGCCAGCAGCTTCGGGCCCGACGGGGATACGCAGTATTTT
CDR3aa: CASSFGPDGDTQYF

v_gene: TRBV3-1
abundance: -
j_gene: TRBJ2-5
d_gene: TRBD2
CDR3nt: TGTGCCAGCAGCCAATCTAGCGGGCAGTGGGAGACCCAGTACTTC
CDR3aa: CASSQSSGQWETQYF

v_gene: TRBV6-1
abundance: few
j_gene: TRBJ2-3
d_gene: -
CDR3nt: TGTGCCAGCAGTGTTGAACTCGCAGATACGCAGTATTTT
CDR3aa: CASSVELADTQYF

v_gene: TRBV5-1
abundance: few
j_gene: TRBJ2-4
d_gene: TRBD2
CDR3nt: TGCGCCAGCAGCGCCTTGGCGGGAGATTCCAAAAACATTCAGTACTTC
CDR3aa: CASSALAGDSKNIQYF

v_gene: TRBV3-1
abundance: -
j_gene: TRBJ2-1
d_gene: -
CDR3nt: TGTGCCAGCAGCCCCCAATCCCCCTGGGATGAGCAGTTCTTC
CDR3aa: CASSPQSPWDEQFF

v_gene: TRBV10-3
abundance: -
j_gene: TRBJ1-1
d_gene: -
CDR3nt: TGTGCCATCAGTGAAGGGGGTTCTCCTGAAGCTTTCTTT
CDR3aa: CAISEGGSPEAFF

v_gene: TRBV20-1
abundance: -
j_gene: TRBJ2-5
d_gene: TRBD1
CDR3nt: TGCAGTGCTAGAGATTCGAGAACAGGGGACAAGGAGCAGTACTTC
CDR3aa: CSARDSRTGDKEQYF

v_gene: TRBV2
abundance: many
j_gene: TRBJ2-7
d_gene: TRBD2
CDR3nt: TGTGCCAGCAAATCCGGGACTACGACCTACGAGCAGTACTTC
CDR3aa: CASKSGTTTYEQYF

v_gene: TRBV24-1
abundance: few
j_gene: TRBJ2-3
d_gene: -
CDR3nt: TGTGCCACCGCAGGACCGGCAGGGGATACGCAGTATTTT
CDR3aa: CATAGPAGDTQYF

v_gene: TRBV7-2
abundance: -
j_gene: TRBJ2-4
d_gene: TRBD2
CDR3nt: TGTGCCAGCGGGTTAGCGGGGGGGCCGCGAGAGCAGTACTTC
CDR3aa: CASGLAGGPREQYF

v_gene: TRBV12-3/TRBV12-4
abundance: -
j_gene: TRBJ2-1
d_gene: TRBD1
CDR3nt: TGTGCCAGCAGTTTTTCGGACAGGGTTTATGAGCAGTTCTTC
CDR3aa: CASSFSDRVYEQFF

v_gene: TRBV5-1
abundance: few
j_gene: TRBJ1-5
d_gene: -
CDR3nt: TGCGCCAGCAGCCTGCTGGGGGCCCCAAATCAGCCCCAGCATTTT
CDR3aa: CASSLLGAPNQPQHF

v_gene: TRBV5-1
abundance: -
j_gene: TRBJ2-5
d_gene: -
CDR3nt: TGCGCCAGCAGCTTGGGTATACAGGGAAATCAAGAGACCCAGTACTTC
CDR3aa: CASSLGIQGNQETQYF

v_gene: TRBV29-1
abundance: -
j_gene: TRBJ1-4
d_gene: -
CDR3nt: TGCAGCGTTGAACTGGGGTCGGGGCTAGGGAAACTGTTTTTT
CDR3aa: CSVELGSGLGKLFF

v_gene: TRBV12-3/TRBV12-4
abundance: few
j_gene: TRBJ2-1
d_gene: -
CDR3nt: TGTGCCAGCAGTTTCCAGGGGCCCCACAATGAGCAGTTCTTC
CDR3aa: CASSFQGPHNEQFF

v_gene: TRBV2
abundance: -
j_gene: TRBJ1-1
d_gene: TRBD1
CDR3nt: TGTGCCAGCAGTCAGCAAGGACAGGCAAACACTGAAGCTTTCTTT
CDR3aa: CASSQQGQANTEAFF

v_gene: TRBV5-6
abundance: -
j_gene: TRBJ1-2
d_gene: TRBD1
CDR3nt: TGTGCCAGCAGCTTGGTTGGGCAGGGGGACTATGGCTACACCTTC
CDR3aa: CASSLVGQGDYGYTF

v_gene: TRBV20-1
abundance: -
j_gene: TRBJ2-1
d_gene: TRBD2
CDR3nt: TGCAGTGCTAGAGATCTGACTAGCGGACCCGATGAGCAGTTCTTC
CDR3aa: CSARDLTSGPDEQFF

v_gene: TRBV4-1
abundance: -
j_gene: TRBJ2-1
d_gene: -
CDR3nt: TGCGCCAGCAGCACCCCGACACGGAGCTCCTACAATGAGCAGTTCTTC
CDR3aa: CASSTPTRSSYNEQFF

v_gene: TRBV9
abundance: -
j_gene: TRBJ1-6
d_gene: -
CDR3nt: TGTGCCAGCAGCGTAGAAAGAGCAAATTCACCCCTCCACTTT
CDR3aa: CASSVERANSPLHF

v_gene: TRBV5-1
abundance: -
j_gene: TRBJ2-3
d_gene: TRBD2
CDR3nt: TGCGCCAGCGGACCTAGCGGGGCGGGTTTGGCAGATACGCAGTATTTT
CDR3aa: CASGPSGAGLADTQYF

v_gene: TRBV25-1
abundance: -
j_gene: TRBJ2-7
d_gene: -
CDR3nt: TGTGCCAGCAGTGGGCAGGCCTCCTACGAGCAGTACTTC
CDR3aa: CASSGQASYEQYF

v_gene: TRBV5-1
abundance: once
j_gene: TRBJ1-5
d_gene: TRBD1
CDR3nt: TGCGCCAGCAGCTTGAACAGGGGAGGTCAGCCCCAGCATTTT
CDR3aa: CASSLNRGGQPQHF

v_gene: TRBV6-5
abundance: -
j_gene: TRBJ2-5
d_gene: -
CDR3nt: TGTGCCAGCAGTTACTCCCCGTCGCAGGAGACCCAGTACTTC
CDR3aa: CASSYSPSQETQYF

v_gene: TRBV2
abundance: -
j_gene: TRBJ2-4
d_gene: -
CDR3nt: TGTGCCAGCAGTGAAACCCGCTACATTCAGTACTTC
CDR3aa: CASSETRYIQYF

v_gene: TRBV7-2
abundance: many
j_gene: TRBJ2-3
d_gene: -
CDR3nt: TGTGCCAGCAGCTCCCAGATAGGATCAGATACGCAGTATTTT
CDR3aa: CASSSQIGSDTQYF

v_gene: TRBV6-1
abundance: -
j_gene: TRBJ1-5
d_gene: -
CDR3nt: TGTGCCAGCAGTGACCCGACCAGAAGCTATCAGCCCCAGCATTTT
CDR3aa: CASSDPTRSYQPQHF

v_gene: TRBV6-5
abundance: -
j_gene: TRBJ1-6
d_gene: TRBD1
CDR3nt: TGTGCCAGCAGCAACAGGGGAGGGAGTTCACCCCTCCACTTT
CDR3aa: CASSNRGGSSPLHF

v_gene: TRBV5-1
abundance: -
j_gene: TRBJ2-2
d_gene: -
CDR3nt: TGCGCCAGCAGCATGGGGCAGCGGAACACCGGGGAGCTGTTTTTT
CDR3aa: CASSMGQRNTGELFF

v_gene: TRBV29-1
abundance: few
j_gene: TRBJ2-6
d_gene: -
CDR3nt: TGCAGCGTTGCCACAGGGACTGGGGCCAACGTCCTGACTTTC
CDR3aa: CSVATGTGANVLTF

v_gene: TRBV20-1
abundance: -
j_gene: TRBJ2-3
d_gene: -
CDR3nt: TGCAGCCCAAACGGTAGCGGAGATACGCAGTATTTT
CDR3aa: CSPNGSGDTQYF

v_gene: TRBV5-5
abundance: -
j_gene: TRBJ2-3
d_gene: TRBD1
CDR3nt: TGTGCCAGCAGCTCTGGACAGGAGTGGGCAGATACGCAGTATTTT
CDR3aa: CASSSGQEWADTQYF

v_gene: TRBV6-6
abundance: -
j_gene: TRBJ2-7
d_gene: -
CDR3nt: TGTGCCAGCAGTGACTCGGGACGGGGTCCCTACGAGCAGTACTTC
CDR3aa: CASSDSGRGPYEQYF

v_gene: TRBV4-1
abundance: -
j_gene: TRBJ1-2
d_gene: TRBD1
CDR3nt: TGCGCCAGCAGTCCAGATCAGGGGGGAAGCTATGGCTACACCTTC
CDR3aa: CASSPDQGGSYGYTF

v_gene: TRBV6-1
abundance: -
j_gene: TRBJ2-7
d_gene: -
CDR3nt: TGTGCCAGCAGTGAAGCAGGGGTCTCGCTAGCCTACGAGCAGTACTTC
CDR3aa: CASSEAGVSLAYEQYF

v_gene: TRBV7-2
abundance: few
j_gene: TRBJ2-6
d_gene: TRBD1
CDR3nt: TGTGCCAGCAGATCACAGGGGGCTGGGGCCAACGTCCTGACTTTC
CDR3aa: CASRSQGAGANVLTF

v_gene: TRBV29-1
abundance: -
j_gene: TRBJ2-5
d_gene: -
CDR3nt: TGCAGCGTTGCCGGTGGGACCCAGTACTTC
CDR3aa: CSVAGGTQYF

v_gene: TRBV29-1
abundance: -
j_gene: TRBJ2-5
d_gene: -
CDR3nt: TGCAGCGTTCTTTCACTTAGAGAGACCCAGTACTTC
CDR3aa: CSVLSLRETQYF

v_gene: TRBV4-2
abundance: -
j_gene: TRBJ2-1
d_gene: -
CDR3nt: TGTGCCAGCAGCCAGGGCGCCGGGGCGGCTTACAATGAGCAGTTCTTC
CDR3aa: CASSQGAGAAYNEQFF

v_gene: TRBV20-1
abundance: -
j_gene: TRBJ2-7
d_gene: -
CDR3nt: TGCAGTGCGCAACAGCTAGGGAGGTTGGGGGAGCAGTACTTC
CDR3aa: CSAQQLGRLGEQYF

v_gene: TRBV7-2
abundance: -
j_gene: TRBJ2-6
d_gene: TRBD1
CDR3nt: TGTGCCAGCAGCCAAGGGGACAGGGGGTTCTCTGGGGCCAACGTCCTGACTTTC
CDR3aa: CASSQGDRGFSGANVLTF

v_gene: TRBV15
abundance: -
j_gene: TRBJ1-6
d_gene: TRBD1
CDR3nt: TGTGCCACCAGTCGGACAGGGAATTCACCCCCCCACTTT
CDR3aa: CATSRTGNSPPHF

v_gene: TRBV12-3/TRBV12-4
abundance: few
j_gene: TRBJ2-1
d_gene: TRBD2
CDR3nt: TGTGCCAGCAGTCGCCGACTAGCGGGTACCTACAATGAGCAGTTCTTC
CDR3aa: CASSRRLAGTYNEQFF

v_gene: TRBV7-9
abundance: -
j_gene: TRBJ2-5
d_gene: TRBD2
CDR3nt: TGTGCCAGCAGCTGGGCTAGCGGGATAGAGACCCAGTACTTC
CDR3aa: CASSWASGIETQYF

v_gene: TRBV9
abundance: -
j_gene: TRBJ2-5
d_gene: TRBD2
CDR3nt: TGTGCCAGCAGCAAGGGACTAGCGGGGGCGGGGGAGACCCAGTACTTC
CDR3aa: CASSKGLAGAGETQYF

v_gene: TRBV20-1
abundance: once
j_gene: TRBJ2-1
d_gene: -
CDR3nt: TGCAGTGCTAGAGATCCGGCGGGGAGCGGCAATGAGCAGTTCTTC
CDR3aa: CSARDPAGSGNEQFF

v_gene: TRBV6-5
abundance: -
j_gene: TRBJ2-1
d_gene: -
CDR3nt: TGTGCCAGCAGTCCCCTCGGGGGAGAGACCCAGTTCTTC
CDR3aa: CASSPLGGETQFF

v_gene: TRBV7-9
abundance: -
j_gene: TRBJ2-1
d_gene: TRBD2
CDR3nt: TGTGCCAGCAGCTTAGCGACGCAACTAGCGGTTAATGAGCAGTTCTTC
CDR3aa: CASSLATQLAVNEQFF

v_gene: TRBV28
abundance: -
j_gene: TRBJ1-4
d_gene: -
CDR3nt: TGTGCCAGCAGTTTACCACAGGGCGGCGAAAAACTGTTTTTT
CDR3aa: CASSLPQGGEKLFF

v_gene: TRBV5-1
abundance: -
j_gene: TRBJ2-1
d_gene: TRBD1
CDR3nt: TGCGCCAGCAGCCCCGGAGGGACAGGGACGTTGAATGAGCAGTTCTTC
CDR3aa: CASSPGGTGTLNEQFF

v_gene: TRBV27
abundance: -
j_gene: TRBJ2-5
d_gene: -
CDR3nt: TGTGCCAGCAGTCTAATAGCCGTTCGGGGGGAGACCCAGTACTTC
CDR3aa: CASSLIAVRGETQYF